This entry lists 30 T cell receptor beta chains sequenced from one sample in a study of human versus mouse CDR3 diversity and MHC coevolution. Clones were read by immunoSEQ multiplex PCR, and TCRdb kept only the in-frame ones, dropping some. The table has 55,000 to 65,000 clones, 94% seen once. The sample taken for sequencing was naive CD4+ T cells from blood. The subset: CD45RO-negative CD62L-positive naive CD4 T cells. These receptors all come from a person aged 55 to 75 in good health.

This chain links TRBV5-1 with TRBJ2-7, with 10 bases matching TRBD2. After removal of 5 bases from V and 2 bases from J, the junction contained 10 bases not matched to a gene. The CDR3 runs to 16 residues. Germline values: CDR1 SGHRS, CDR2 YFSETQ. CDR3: CASRRRPGTSAYEQYF. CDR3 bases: TGCGCCAGCAGAAGGAGGCCCGGGACTAGCGCCTACGAGCAGTACTTC.

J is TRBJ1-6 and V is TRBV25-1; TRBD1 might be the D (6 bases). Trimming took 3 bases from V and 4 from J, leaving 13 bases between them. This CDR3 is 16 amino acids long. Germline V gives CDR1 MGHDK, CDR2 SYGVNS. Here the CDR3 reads CASSDSLQGYNSPLHF. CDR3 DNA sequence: TGTGCCAGCAGTGATTCCCTCCAGGGGTATAATTCACCCCTCCACTTT.

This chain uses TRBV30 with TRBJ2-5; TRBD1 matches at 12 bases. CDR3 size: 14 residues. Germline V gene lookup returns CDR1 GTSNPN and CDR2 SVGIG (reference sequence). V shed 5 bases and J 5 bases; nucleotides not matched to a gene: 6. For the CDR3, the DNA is TGTGCCTGGCACTCCGGGACAGGGGGCGAGACCCAGTACTTC. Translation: CAWHSGTGGETQYF. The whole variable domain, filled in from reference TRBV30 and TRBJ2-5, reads SQTIHQWPATLVQPVGSPLSLECTVEGTSNPNLYWYRQAAGRGLQLLFYSVGIGQISSEVPQNLSASRPQDRQFILSSKKLLLSDSGFYLCAWHSGTGGETQYFGPGTRLLVL.

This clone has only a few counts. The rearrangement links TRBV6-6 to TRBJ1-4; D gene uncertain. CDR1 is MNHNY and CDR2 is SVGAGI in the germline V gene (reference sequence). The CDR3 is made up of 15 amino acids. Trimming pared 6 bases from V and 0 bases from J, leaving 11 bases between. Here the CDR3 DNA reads TGTGCCAGCAGCCCCAGAGCGGCAACTAATGAAAAACTGTTTTTT. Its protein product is CASSPRAATNEKLFF.

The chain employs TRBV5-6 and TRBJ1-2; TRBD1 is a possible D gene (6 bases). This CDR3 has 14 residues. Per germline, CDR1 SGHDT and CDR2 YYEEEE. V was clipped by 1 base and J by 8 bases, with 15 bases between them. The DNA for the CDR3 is TGTGCCAGCAGCTTGAGAGGGGGGGCTATCGGCTACACCTTC. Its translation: CASSLRGGAIGYTF.

The CDR3 protein is CASVEQGWGDTQYF. The CDR3 nucleotides read TGTGCCAGCGTGGAACAGGGCTGGGGGGATACGCAGTATTTT. J is TRBJ2-3 and V is TRBV2; the D gene is possibly TRBD1 (6 bases). The CDR3 has 14 residues. Germline V gives CDR1 SNHLY, CDR2 FYNNEI. V lost 8 bases to trimming and J lost 6 bases, with 18 bases between them.

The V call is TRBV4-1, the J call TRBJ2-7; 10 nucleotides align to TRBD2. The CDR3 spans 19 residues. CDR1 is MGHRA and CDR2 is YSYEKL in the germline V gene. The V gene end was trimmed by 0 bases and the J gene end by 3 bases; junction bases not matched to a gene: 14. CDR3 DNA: TGCGCCAGCAGCCAAGACCCGACGCTAGCGGGGGAAACCTTCTACGAGCAGTACTTC. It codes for CASSQDPTLAGETFYEQYF.

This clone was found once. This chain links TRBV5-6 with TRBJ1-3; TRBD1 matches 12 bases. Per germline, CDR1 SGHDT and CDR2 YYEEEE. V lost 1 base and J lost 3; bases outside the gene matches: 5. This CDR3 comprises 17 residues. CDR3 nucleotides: TGTGCCAGCAGCTTGATCGGGACAGGGGGCGTTGGAAACACCATATATTTT. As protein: CASSLIGTGGVGNTIYF.

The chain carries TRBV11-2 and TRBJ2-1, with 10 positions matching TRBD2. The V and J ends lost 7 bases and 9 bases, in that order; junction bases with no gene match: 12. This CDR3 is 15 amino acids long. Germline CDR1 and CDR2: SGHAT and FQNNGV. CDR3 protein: CASTRPASGSGEQFF. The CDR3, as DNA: TGTGCCAGCACTCGTCCAGCTAGCGGGAGTGGTGAGCAGTTCTTC.

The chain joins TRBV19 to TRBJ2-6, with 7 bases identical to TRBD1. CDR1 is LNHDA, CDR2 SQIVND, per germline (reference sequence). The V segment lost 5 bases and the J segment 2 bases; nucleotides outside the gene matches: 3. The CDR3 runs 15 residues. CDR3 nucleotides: TGTGCCAGTAGTCCTACAGGGGCTGGGGCCAACGTCCTGACTTTC. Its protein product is CASSPTGAGANVLTF. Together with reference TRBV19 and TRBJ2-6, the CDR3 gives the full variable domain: DGGITQSPKYLFRKEGQNVTLSCEQNLNHDAMYWYRQDPGQGLRLIYYSQIVNDFQKGDIAEGYSVSREKKESFPLTVTSAQKNPTAFYLCASSPTGAGANVLTFGAGSRLTVL.

The CDR3, as DNA: TGCGCCAGCAGCCAGGGAGGTAACACTGAAGCTTTCTTT. Translating it yields CASSQGGNTEAFF. The chain combines TRBV5-1 with TRBJ1-1, with D possibly TRBD1 on 5 matching bases. The CDR3 is 13 amino acids. V gave up 4 bases and J gave up 2 bases, with 9 bases separating them. Germline-derived CDR1 and CDR2 are SGHRS and YFSETQ.

The CDR3: CASSFYPGSTDTQYF. The DNA of the CDR3 is TGTGCCAGCAGCTTTTATCCAGGGTCTACAGATACGCAGTATTTT. The rearrangement joins TRBV7-3 to TRBJ2-3, with D tentatively TRBD1 (5 bases). Trimming cost V 3 bases and J 3 bases, with 13 bases left between them. CDR3 length equals 15 residues. CDR1 and CDR2 from the germline V gene are SGHTA and FQGTGA.

The DNA of the CDR3 is TGTGCCAGCAGCGTCGGACGGGGAGTTTGGGAGCAGTACTTC. It encodes CASSVGRGVWEQYF. The genes are TRBV5-4 and TRBJ2-5; tentatively, D is TRBD2 (5 bases). The CDR3 sequence is 14 residues long. V lost 4 bases, J lost 11 bases, and 21 bases lay in between. The germline V gene has CDR1 SGHNT and CDR2 YYREEE (reference sequence).

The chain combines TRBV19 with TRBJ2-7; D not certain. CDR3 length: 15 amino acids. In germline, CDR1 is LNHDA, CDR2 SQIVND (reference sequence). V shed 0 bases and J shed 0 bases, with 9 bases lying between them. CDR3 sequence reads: CASSIDSRFSYEQYF. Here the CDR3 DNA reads TGTGCCAGTAGTATAGATAGTCGGTTCTCCTACGAGCAGTACTTC.

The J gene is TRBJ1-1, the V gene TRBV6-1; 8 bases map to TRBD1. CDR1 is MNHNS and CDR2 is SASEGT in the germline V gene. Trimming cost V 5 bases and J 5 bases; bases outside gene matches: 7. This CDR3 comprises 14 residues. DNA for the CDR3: TGTGCCAGCAGTAAAGAGGGACAGGTGACTGAAGCTTTCTTT. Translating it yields CASSKEGQVTEAFF.

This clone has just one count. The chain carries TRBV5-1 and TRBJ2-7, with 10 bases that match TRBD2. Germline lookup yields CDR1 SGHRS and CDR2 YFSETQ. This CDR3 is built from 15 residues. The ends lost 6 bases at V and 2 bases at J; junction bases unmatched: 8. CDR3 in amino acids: CASNGGAGGPYEQYF. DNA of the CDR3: TGCGCCAGCAACGGGGGAGCGGGAGGGCCCTACGAGCAGTACTTC.

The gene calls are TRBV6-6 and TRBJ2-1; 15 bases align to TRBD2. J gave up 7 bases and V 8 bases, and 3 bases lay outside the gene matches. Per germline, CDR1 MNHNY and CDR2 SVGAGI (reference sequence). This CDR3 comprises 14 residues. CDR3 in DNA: TGTGCCAGCGGGGGGACTAGCGGGGGGAATGAGCAGTTCTTC. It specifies CASGGTSGGNEQFF.

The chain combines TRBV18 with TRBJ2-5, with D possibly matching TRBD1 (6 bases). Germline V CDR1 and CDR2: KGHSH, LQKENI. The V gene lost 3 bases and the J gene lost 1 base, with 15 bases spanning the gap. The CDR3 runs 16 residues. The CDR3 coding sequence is TGTGCCAGCTCACCGACCCACACAGGGTTCCAAGAGACCCAGTACTTC. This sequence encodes CASSPTHTGFQETQYF.

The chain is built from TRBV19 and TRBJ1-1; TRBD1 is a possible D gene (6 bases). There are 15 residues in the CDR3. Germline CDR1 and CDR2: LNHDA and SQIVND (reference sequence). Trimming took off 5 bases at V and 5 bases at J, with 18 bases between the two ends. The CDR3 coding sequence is TGTGCCAGTAGTCCCCGGACAGTCCGAGGGACTGAAGCTTTCTTT. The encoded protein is CASSPRTVRGTEAFF.

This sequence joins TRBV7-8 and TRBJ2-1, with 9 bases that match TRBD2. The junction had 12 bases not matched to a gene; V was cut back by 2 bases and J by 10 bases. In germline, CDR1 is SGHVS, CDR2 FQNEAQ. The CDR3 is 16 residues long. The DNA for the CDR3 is TGTGCCAGCAGCTTAAGGGTGGCGGGAGGGCCGAGGGAGCAGTTCTTC. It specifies CASSLRVAGGPREQFF.

The CDR3 DNA follows: TGTGCCAGCAGCAATGGACAGGGGAGCGGGTACGAGCAGTACTTC. As protein: CASSNGQGSGYEQYF. This chain links TRBV2 with TRBJ2-7; the match to TRBD1 covers 9 bases. The ends lost 6 bases at V and 4 bases at J; junction bases unmatched: 10. The CDR3 covers 15 residues. Germline V gene data show CDR1 as SNHLY and CDR2 as FYNNEI.

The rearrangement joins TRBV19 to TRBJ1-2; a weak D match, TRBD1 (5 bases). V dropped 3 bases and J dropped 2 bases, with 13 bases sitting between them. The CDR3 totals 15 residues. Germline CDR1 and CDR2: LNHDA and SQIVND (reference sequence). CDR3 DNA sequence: TGTGCCAGTAGTATTGGACCAAAGGGGAACTATGGCTACACCTTC. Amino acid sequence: CASSIGPKGNYGYTF.

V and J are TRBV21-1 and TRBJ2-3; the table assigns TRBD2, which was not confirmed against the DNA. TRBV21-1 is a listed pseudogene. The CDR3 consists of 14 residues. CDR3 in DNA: TGTGCCAGCATACTAGCGGCTCCAACAGATACGCAGTATTTT. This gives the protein CASILAAPTDTQYF.

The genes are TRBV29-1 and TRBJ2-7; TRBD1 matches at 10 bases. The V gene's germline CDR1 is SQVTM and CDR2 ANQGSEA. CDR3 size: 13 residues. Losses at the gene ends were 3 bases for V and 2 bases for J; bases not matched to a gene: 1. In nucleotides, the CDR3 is TGCAGCGTTGAGACAGGGGGCGCCTACGAGCAGTACTTC. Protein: CSVETGGAYEQYF.

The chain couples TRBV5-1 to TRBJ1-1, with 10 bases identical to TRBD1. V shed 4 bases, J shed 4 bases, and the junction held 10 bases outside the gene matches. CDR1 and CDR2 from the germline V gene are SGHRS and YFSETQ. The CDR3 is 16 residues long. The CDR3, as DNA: TGCGCCAGCAGCCTTATGACAGGGGGCGCTGGCACTGAAGCTTTCTTT. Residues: CASSLMTGGAGTEAFF. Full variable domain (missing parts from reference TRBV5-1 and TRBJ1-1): KAGVTQTPRYLIKTRGQQVTLSCSPISGHRSVSWYQQTPGQGLQFLFEYFSETQRNKGNFPGRFSGRQFSNSRSEMNVSTLELGDSALYLCASSLMTGGAGTEAFFGQGTRLTVV.

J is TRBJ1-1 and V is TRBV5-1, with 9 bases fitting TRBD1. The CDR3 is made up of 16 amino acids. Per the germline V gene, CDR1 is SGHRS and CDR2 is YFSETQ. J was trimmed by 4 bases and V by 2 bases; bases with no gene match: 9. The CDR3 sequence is CASSLITGGIGTEAFF. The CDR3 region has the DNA TGCGCCAGCAGCTTAATAACAGGGGGCATCGGCACTGAAGCTTTCTTT.

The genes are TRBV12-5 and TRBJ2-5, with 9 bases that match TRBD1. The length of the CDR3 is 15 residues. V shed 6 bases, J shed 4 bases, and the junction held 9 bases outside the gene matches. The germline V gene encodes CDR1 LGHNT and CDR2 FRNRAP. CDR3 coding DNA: TGTGCTAGTGGCCAAGACAGGGGGGTCCGAGAGACCCAGTACTTC. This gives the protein CASGQDRGVRETQYF. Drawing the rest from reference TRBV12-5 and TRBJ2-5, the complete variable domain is DARVTQTPRHKVTEMGQEVTMRCQPILGHNTVFWYRQTMMQGLELLAYFRNRAPLDDSGMPKDRFSAEMPDATLATLKIQPSEPRDSAVYFCASGQDRGVRETQYFGPGTRLLVL.

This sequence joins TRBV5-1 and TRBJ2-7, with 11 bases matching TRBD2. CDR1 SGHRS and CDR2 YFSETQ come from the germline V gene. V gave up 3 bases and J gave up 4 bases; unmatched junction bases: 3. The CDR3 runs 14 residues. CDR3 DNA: TGCGCCAGCAGCTCGACTAGCGGGGTTTACGAGCAGTACTTC. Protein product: CASSSTSGVYEQYF.

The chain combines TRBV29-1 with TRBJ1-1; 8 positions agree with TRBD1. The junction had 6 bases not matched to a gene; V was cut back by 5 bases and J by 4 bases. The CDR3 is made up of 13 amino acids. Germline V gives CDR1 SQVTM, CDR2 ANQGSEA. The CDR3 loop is CSVRTGGVTEAFF. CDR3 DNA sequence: TGCAGCGTTAGAACAGGGGGTGTCACTGAAGCTTTCTTT.

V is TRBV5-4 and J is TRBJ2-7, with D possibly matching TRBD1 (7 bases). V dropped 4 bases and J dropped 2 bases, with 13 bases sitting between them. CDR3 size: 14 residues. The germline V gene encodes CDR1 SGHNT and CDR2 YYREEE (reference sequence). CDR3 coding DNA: TGTGCCAGCAGCATTCTCAGGGGGGCCTACGAGCAGTACTTC. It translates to CASSILRGAYEQYF.